A selection of T cell receptor beta chains follows, all from one sample in a study of CXCR3-negative and CXCR3-positive naive CD8 T cells. TCRdb re-called the 5' RACE reads; every CDR3 protein appears as one record, without DNA. The sample table sets out about 120,000 distinct CDR3 sequences. The sample consisted of naive CXCR3+ CD8+ T cells from blood. The receptors stem from a human donor in good health. Some clones in this sample may be carry-over from other donors' samples. Each CDR3 is given with its conserved first and last residue. The order of the fields is J gene, V gene, CDR3 protein.

J: TRBJ2-5; V: TRBV4-1; CDR3: CASSQEGTDQETQYF
J: TRBJ1-2; V: TRBV19; CDR3: CASSFLSAGYTF
J: TRBJ2-1; V: TRBV15; CDR3: CATSRDFDYSYNEQFF
J: TRBJ2-7; V: TRBV29-1; CDR3: CSVEIWNIATGSYEQYF
J: TRBJ1-1; V: TRBV5-1; CDR3: CASSLSAWGAGTEAFF
J: TRBJ2-1; V: TRBV29-1; CDR3: CSVGGQGSYNEQFF
J: TRBJ2-1; V: TRBV11-1; CDR3: CASSFSGNEQFF
J: TRBJ2-1; V: TRBV4-3; CDR3: CASSRGTSGGDNEQFF
J: TRBJ1-5; V: TRBV7-8; CDR3: CASSSAGLKPQHF
J: TRBJ2-7; V: TRBV20-1; CDR3: CSARGSLLYEQYF
J: TRBJ2-7; V: TRBV2; CDR3: CASSARTSGTYEQYF
J: TRBJ1-1; V: TRBV5-1; CDR3: CASSPTFVYFEAFF
J: TRBJ2-2; V: TRBV4-1; CDR3: CASSPLGAANTGELFF
J: TRBJ1-1; V: TRBV5-6; CDR3: CASSVVGASTEAFF
J: TRBJ2-7; V: TRBV4-3; CDR3: CASSQGPSSGGTDEQYF
J: TRBJ1-5; V: TRBV27; CDR3: CASSPRIFGHQPQHF
J: TRBJ2-2; V: TRBV7-6; CDR3: CASSLDRVWAGELFF
J: TRBJ2-1; V: TRBV7-2; CDR3: CASSLAGAGEQFF
J: TRBJ2-7; V: TRBV15; CDR3: CATSSLGRVEQYF
J: TRBJ2-5; V: TRBV7-9; CDR3: CASSLIGSAGDQETQYF
J: TRBJ2-5; V: TRBV4-3; CDR3: CASSQGRQGEAQYF
J: TRBJ2-5; V: TRBV4-2; CDR3: CASSQGWQASQETQYF
J: TRBJ2-1; V: TRBV5-1; CDR3: CASSLGVSGTYNEQFF
J: TRBJ1-5; V: TRBV28; CDR3: CASRRQGLYQPQHF
J: TRBJ2-7; V: TRBV28; CDR3: CASSWGTSGSYEQYF
J: TRBJ2-1; V: TRBV14; CDR3: CASSKQSIAGGVYNEQFF
J: TRBJ2-3; V: TRBV9; CDR3: CASSVATGTGTDTQYF
J: TRBJ2-2; V: TRBV20-1; CDR3: CSARDTGRTGELFF
J: TRBJ2-7; V: TRBV12-3/TRBV12-4; CDR3: CASGRSGRDYEQYF
J: TRBJ2-3; V: TRBV28; CDR3: CASSSERITDTQYF
J: TRBJ2-3; V: TRBV27; CDR3: CASRTSGKVDTQYF
J: TRBJ2-7; V: TRBV7-9; CDR3: CASSLARQGAYEQYF
J: TRBJ1-2; V: TRBV7-6; CDR3: CASSMGGGYTF
J: TRBJ2-1; V: TRBV3-1; CDR3: CASSLFRGLLYNEQFF
J: TRBJ1-2; V: TRBV4-3; CDR3: CASSQDPWNYGYTF
J: TRBJ1-3; V: TRBV9; CDR3: CASSVGEPGNTIYF
J: TRBJ2-7; V: TRBV27; CDR3: CASRPGTLGYEQYF
J: TRBJ2-7; V: TRBV20-1; CDR3: CSARQPRDTAREQYF
J: TRBJ2-1; V: TRBV24-1; CDR3: CATSDRRAGLSYNEQFF
J: TRBJ2-1; V: TRBV7-9; CDR3: CASSPSTDWNEQFF
J: TRBJ2-7; V: TRBV4-2; CDR3: CASSQLAGVDEQYF
J: TRBJ2-7; V: TRBV4-1; CDR3: CASSLTGTGPYEQYF
J: TRBJ2-1; V: TRBV28; CDR3: CASSLGSWRGVNEQFF
J: TRBJ2-7; V: TRBV27; CDR3: CASSWTGFSYEQYF
J: TRBJ2-1; V: TRBV15; CDR3: CATSRDGENEQFF
J: TRBJ2-7; V: TRBV7-2; CDR3: CASSLDPRGRGEQYF
J: TRBJ2-1; V: TRBV7-3; CDR3: CASSLTGRELSYNEQFF
J: TRBJ2-5; V: TRBV5-1; CDR3: CASSLGQGNHPHETQYF
J: TRBJ1-2; V: TRBV4-1; CDR3: CASSRPNRAQKDYGYTF
J: TRBJ2-5; V: TRBV2; CDR3: CASRGDSGRKETQYF
J: TRBJ2-1; V: TRBV5-1; CDR3: CASSLDRYEQFF
J: TRBJ2-7; V: TRBV21-1; CDR3: CASSKALIRTGGSYEQYF
J: TRBJ1-5; V: TRBV7-2; CDR3: CASAIDGYQPQHF
J: TRBJ2-1; V: TRBV7-6; CDR3: CASSSGSPEQFF
J: TRBJ2-5; V: TRBV4-2; CDR3: CASSQSWQASQETQYF